The rows below give T cell receptor beta chains drawn from one sample of a study of blood T cell repertoires in COVID-19. Profiled with immunoSEQ multiplex PCR; TCRdb holds only in-frame clones, not every one. The data hold more than 50,000 clones, with about 77% observed a single time. Material: peripheral blood. The receptors were gathered from a man in his 70s with active or convalescent COVID-19. Both conserved end residues are part of each CDR3. Fields, in order: J gene, V gene, clone size, D gene, CDR3 DNA, CDR3 protein. A D gene is named only where the DNA matches it firmly. Where a row states a size, it is once, few, many or the class of an expanded clone; other rows omit it.

TRBJ1-2,TRBV6-2/TRBV6-3,.,TRBD1,TGTGCCAGCAGTCCGGGGACAGGCCAGCGGGGTGGCTACACCTTC,CASSPGTGQRGGYTF
TRBJ2-7,TRBV27,few,.,TGTGCCAGCAGTTTAGTCAGCGGCTCCTACGAGCAGTACTTC,CASSLVSGSYEQYF
TRBJ1-2,TRBV4-2,.,.,TGTGCCAGCAGCCATCCAGGGAACCGCTATGGCTACACCTTC,CASSHPGNRYGYTF
TRBJ2-2,TRBV27,.,TRBD1,TGTGCCAGCAGTCGTTCACAGGGGGTCGGCACCGGGGAGCTGTTTTTT,CASSRSQGVGTGELFF
TRBJ2-5,TRBV25-1,.,TRBD1,TGTGCCAGCAGTTACCAACCAGGGGGCTGGGAGACCCAGTACTTC,CASSYQPGGWETQYF
TRBJ2-2,TRBV5-4,once,TRBD1,TGTGCCAGCAGCTTGGTAGGACAGGGGTCTCAGCTGTTTTTT,CASSLVGQGSQLFF
TRBJ2-7,TRBV18,.,TRBD1,TGTGCCAGCTCACCGGGGACAGGGGGCATCGAGCAGTACTTC,CASSPGTGGIEQYF
TRBJ2-1,TRBV27,large,TRBD2,TGTGCCAGCAGTCCCTATAGCGGGAGTATCAATGAGCAGTTCTTC,CASSPYSGSINEQFF
TRBJ1-1,TRBV5-4,.,.,TGTGCCAGCAGCTTAACAGGGAGCCCCGAAGCTTTCTTT,CASSLTGSPEAFF
TRBJ1-1,TRBV6-2/TRBV6-3,.,.,TGTGCCAGCAGTTACTCCAAGCGGCGTTCGGCTGAAGCTTTCTTT,CASSYSKRRSAEAFF
TRBJ2-6,TRBV5-1,.,.,TGCGCCAGCAGCTCAATTCAGGCTTCTGGGGCCAACGTCCTGACTTTC,CASSSIQASGANVLTF
TRBJ1-3,TRBV5-6,.,TRBD1,TGTGCCAGCAGCTGGGACAGGGTTGGAAACACCATATATTTT,CASSWDRVGNTIYF
TRBJ1-1,TRBV28,.,.,TGTGCCAGCAGTTTATTAGGGGGTTGGGCTTTCTTT,CASSLLGGWAFF
TRBJ2-1,TRBV7-9,.,TRBD2,TGTGCCAGCAGCTTAGCCGTGGGAGGGAGGGATGAGCAGTTCTTC,CASSLAVGGRDEQFF
TRBJ1-3,TRBV6-5,.,.,TGTGCCAGCAGTTACCCGGGTGGAAACACCATATATTTT,CASSYPGGNTIYF
TRBJ2-7,TRBV18,.,TRBD2,TGTGCCAGCTCACCACTATCGGGAGGGTTGCACGAGCAGTACTTC,CASSPLSGGLHEQYF
TRBJ2-7,TRBV14,.,TRBD2,TGTGCCAGCAGCCAAGCCGGGACTAGTTTGTACGAGCAGTACTTC,CASSQAGTSLYEQYF
TRBJ1-3,TRBV6-2/TRBV6-3,.,TRBD1,TGTGCCAGCAGTCGGACAGGGAGGATCTCTGGAAACACCATATATTTT,CASSRTGRISGNTIYF
TRBJ1-1,TRBV5-1,.,.,TGCGCCAGCAGGGGGGGGACTCTACGGGACATCGAGGCTGAAGCTTTCTTT,CASRGGTLRDIEAEAFF
TRBJ2-7,TRBV3-1/TRBV3-2,few,TRBD1,TGTGCCAGCAGCCACCCGGGACAGGGGGACTACGAGCAGTACTTC,CASSHPGQGDYEQYF
TRBJ2-2,TRBV14,.,TRBD1,TGTGCCAGCAGCCGGACAGGGGGCGGAACCGGGGAGCTGTTTTTT,CASSRTGGGTGELFF
TRBJ1-3,TRBV12-3/TRBV12-4,.,.,TGTGCCAGCACCCCCTCTTCTGGAAACACCATATATTTT,CASTPSSGNTIYF
TRBJ1-1,TRBV19,.,.,TGTGCCAGTAGTATTTCGGGGGAGGGGAACACTGAAGCTTTCTTT,CASSISGEGNTEAFF
TRBJ2-5,TRBV29-1,.,TRBD2,TGCAGCGTCGAATCTAGCGGGGGAGGGACCCAGTACTTC,CSVESSGGGTQYF
TRBJ1-1,TRBV27,.,.,TGTGCCAGCAGTTTAATGATGGGGAGTGAAGCTTTCTTT,CASSLMMGSEAFF
TRBJ1-5,TRBV6-2/TRBV6-3,.,.,TGTGCCAGCAGTTACCCGATGGGGGGGAATAGCAATCAGCCCCAGCATTTT,CASSYPMGGNSNQPQHF
TRBJ1-6,TRBV18,.,TRBD1,TGTGCCAGCTCACCAGGGACAGGGGATAATTCACCCCTCCACTTT,CASSPGTGDNSPLHF
TRBJ1-6,TRBV6-5,once,.,TGTGCCAGCAGAGCGACAGGCTCCGGAGCACCCCTCCACTTT,CASRATGSGAPLHF
TRBJ1-6,TRBV7-9,.,.,TGTGCCATCACAACCGGGAGCTCCTATAATTCACCCCTCCACTTT,CAITTGSSYNSPLHF
TRBJ2-5,TRBV24-1,.,.,TGTGCCACCAGTGATTTCAATGTTTCAGTTGAAGAGACCCAGTACTTC,CATSDFNVSVEETQYF
TRBJ2-2,TRBV6-6,.,TRBD1,TGTGCCAGCAGTCCCGAGTTGCAGACAGGGTTTCCCGGGGAGCTGTTTTTT,CASSPELQTGFPGELFF